The next 12 T cell receptor beta chains were all read from a single sample in a study of blood T cell repertoires in COVID-19. Clones were sequenced by immunoSEQ multiplex PCR, and TCRdb holds only the in-frame ones, with some missing. The profile covers about 200,000 clones, with 80% to 95% appearing a single time and about 0.54% taken by the ten largest. The source material was peripheral blood. The receptors derive from a man aged 50 to 60 with acute or convalescent COVID-19.

CDR3 sequence (DNA): TGTGCCACCAGCAGAGATCCGGACAGGCCCTACGAGCAGTACTTC. Protein: CATSRDPDRPYEQYF. The chain has TRBV15 and TRBJ2-7, with 7 bases matching TRBD1. The CDR3 loop spans 15 amino acids. V lost 0 bases, J lost 2 bases, and 4 bases stayed unmatched. Germline V lookup: CDR1 LNHNV, CDR2 YYDKDF (reference sequence). Drawing the rest from reference TRBV15 and TRBJ2-7, the complete variable domain is DAMVIQNPRYQVTQFGKPVTLSCSQTLNHNVMYWYQQKSSQAPKLLFHYYDKDFNNEADTPDNFQSRRPNTSFCFLDIRSPGLGDTAMYLCATSRDPDRPYEQYFGPGTRLTVT.

J is TRBJ2-7 and V is TRBV2; D is possibly TRBD1 (6 bases). Germline assignment: CDR1 SNHLY and CDR2 FYNNEI. This CDR3 has 11 residues. Between the trimmed V and J ends, which lost 4 bases and 6 bases, there was a span of 7 bases. The chain's CDR3 is CASSAGVEQYV. In DNA form, the CDR3 reads TGTGCCAGCAGTGCAGGGGTCGAGCAGTACGTC.

The V call is TRBV18, the J call TRBJ1-5, with 9 nucleotides matching TRBD1. V lost 9 bases to trimming and J lost 6 bases; unmatched junction nucleotides: 9. CDR1 KGHSH and CDR2 LQKENI come from the germline V gene. The CDR3 length is 14 residues. The CDR3 sequence is CARPQGARGQPQHF. In DNA, the CDR3 is TGTGCCAGACCACAGGGGGCGAGGGGTCAGCCCCAGCATTTT.

This chain links TRBV2 with TRBJ1-5, with 8 bases identical to TRBD1. The germline V gene encodes CDR1 SNHLY and CDR2 FYNNEI. Unmatched junction bases numbered 2, after V lost 4 bases and J lost 0 bases. CDR3 size: 15 residues. For the CDR3, the DNA is TGTGCCAGCAGTGGGGGACAGGCTAGCAATCAGCCCCAGCATTTT. This sequence encodes CASSGGQASNQPQHF. The whole variable domain, filled in from reference TRBV2 and TRBJ1-5, reads EPEVTQTPSHQVTQMGQEVILRCVPISNHLYFYWYRQILGQKVEFLVSFYNNEISEKSEIFDDQFSVERPDGSNFTLKIRSTKLEDSAMYFCASSGGQASNQPQHFGDGTRLSIL.

This clone was counted a single time. The chain uses TRBV9 and TRBJ2-5; the match to TRBD2 covers 10 bases. Losses at the gene ends were 0 bases for V and 5 bases for J; bases not matched to a gene: 7. Germline loops: CDR1 SGDLS, CDR2 YYNGEE. The CDR3 length is 16 residues. CDR3 sequence reads: CASSVEGAGGVETQYF. DNA of the CDR3: TGTGCCAGCAGCGTAGAAGGAGCGGGGGGGGTGGAGACCCAGTACTTC.

This rearrangement joins TRBV7-9 to TRBJ1-3; perhaps TRBD1 as D (6 bases). This CDR3 comprises 15 residues. Trimming shortened V by 3 bases and J by 4 bases, and 13 bases separated the two germline ends. CDR1 SEHNR and CDR2 FQNEAQ come from the germline V gene (reference sequence). In DNA form, the CDR3 reads TGTGCCAGCAGCTTCGGGACAACACTGGGAAACACCATATATTTT. Translating it yields CASSFGTTLGNTIYF.

V usage is TRBV28 and J usage is TRBJ1-4, with a possible D match to TRBD1 (5 bases). Germline values: CDR1 MDHEN, CDR2 SYDVKM. The CDR3 loop spans 15 amino acids. V gave up 4 bases and J gave up 5 bases, with 14 bases separating them. The CDR3 sequence: CASSSGGSRNEKLFF. The CDR3, as DNA: TGTGCCAGCAGTTCCGGGGGTTCAAGAAATGAAAAACTGTTTTTT. Filled out from reference TRBV28 and TRBJ1-4, the complete variable domain reads DVKVTQSSRYLVKRTGEKVFLECVQDMDHENMFWYRQDPGLGLRLIYFSYDVKMKEKGDIPEGYSVSREKKERFSLILESASTNQTSMYLCASSSGGSRNEKLFFGSGTQLSVL.

This rearrangement joins TRBV19 to TRBJ1-4; 8 bases match TRBD1. CDR1 is LNHDA, CDR2 SQIVND, per germline (reference sequence). The V gene end was trimmed by 5 bases and the J gene end by 7 bases; junction bases not matched to a gene: 9. The CDR3 extends over 15 amino acids. The CDR3 DNA reads TGTGCCAGTAGTCCGGACAGGGTGGTTGGTGAAAAACTGTTTTTT. Translating it yields CASSPDRVVGEKLFF.

The CDR3 DNA sequence: TGTGCCAGCAACGCAGACGGGACAAGAGACAATGAGCAGTTCTTC. Encoded protein: CASNADGTRDNEQFF. The J gene is TRBJ2-1, the V gene TRBV7-3; D might be TRBD1 (6 bases). This CDR3 has 15 residues. Between the trimmed V and J ends, which lost 7 bases and 5 bases, there was a span of 18 bases. Germline CDR1 SGHTA, CDR2 FQGTGA.

The chain combines TRBV5-8 with TRBJ2-1; 10 bases match TRBD2. The CDR3 totals 15 residues. The junction had 5 bases not matched to a gene; V was cut back by 4 bases and J by 4 bases. Germline V gene sequence: CDR1 SGHTS, CDR2 YDEGEE. The DNA for the CDR3 is TGTGCCAGCAGCACTCGTAGCGGGGGGTACAATGAGCAGTTCTTC. Protein: CASSTRSGGYNEQFF.

The V and J genes are TRBV5-4 and TRBJ2-7; D is unclear. The CDR3 runs 13 residues. Germline V CDR1 and CDR2: SGHNT, YYREEE (reference sequence). Trimming shortened V by 1 base and J by 0 bases, and 5 bases separated the two germline ends. For the CDR3, the DNA is TGTGCCAGCAGCTTGCCGAGCTCCTACGAGCAGTACTTC. It encodes CASSLPSSYEQYF. The variable domain in full, completed from reference TRBV5-4 and TRBJ2-7, reads ETGVTQSPTHLIKTRGQQVTLRCSSQSGHNTVSWYQQALGQGPQFIFQYYREEENGRGNFPPRFSGLQFPNYSSELNVNALELDDSALYLCASSLPSSYEQYFGPGTRLTVT.

This sequence joins TRBV9 and TRBJ2-2; D ambiguous. Germline V gives CDR1 SGDLS, CDR2 YYNGEE. The CDR3 loop spans 14 amino acids. Trimming left V 0 bases short and J 2 bases short, with 5 bases between. The CDR3 bases are TGTGCCAGCAGCGTAGCCCCAAACACCGGGGAGCTGTTTTTT. Its protein product is CASSVAPNTGELFF. The full variable domain, completed using reference TRBV9 and TRBJ2-2, is DSGVTQTPKHLITATGQRVTLRCSPRSGDLSVYWYQQSLDQGLQFLIQYYNGEERAKGNILERFSAQQFPDLHSELNLSSLELGDSALYFCASSVAPNTGELFFGEGSRLTVL.